The 7 T cell receptor beta chains below all came from one sample that was sequenced in a study of graft-versus-host responses after intestinal transplantation (dated by TCRdb to the early 2020s). The sample's time point label, in plain terms: cells obtained before transplantation from donor or recipient. The library was prepared using the immunoSEQ multiplex PCR assay. TCRdb obtained this table from immuneACCESS and retained in-frame rearrangements with V and J assigned. These tables miss some clones; where compared with another copy, unresolved V genes account for less than half of the shortfall, and the remainder is unexplained. For this sample there are about 15,000 clones; 33% appear just once. The biggest ten clones account for 5.7% of the sample. The starting material was alloreactive CD4+ T cells from a mixed lymphocyte reaction culture, obtained before intestinal transplant. The cell subset or site label, as the study defines it: CFSE-low proliferating T cells sorted from roughly 6-day pre-transplant mixed lymphocyte reaction (GvH or HvG direction). Receptor source: a human patient who received an intestinal transplant.

This clone is classed as medium-sized. The chain has TRBV5-1 and TRBJ1-1; D is unresolved. V was cut by 2 bases and J by 0 bases, with 8 bases left in between. The CDR3 spans 14 residues. Per the germline V gene, CDR1 is SGHRS and CDR2 is YFSETQ. The CDR3 is CASSFTGLNTEAFF. The CDR3 DNA is TGCGCCAGCAGCTTCACGGGCCTGAACACTGAAGCTTTCTTT.

Remarks on this clone: The germline gene is not matched at one end of the junction; a read error may be the cause. The chain couples TRBV7-9 to TRBJ1-1, with 7 bases matching TRBD1. This CDR3 contains 14 residues. Germline values: CDR1 SEHNR, CDR2 FQNEAQ (reference sequence). Here the CDR3 reads CASTLQGRGTEAFF. The CDR3 nucleotides read TGTGCCAGCACCTTACAGGGGAGAGGGACTGAAGCTTTCTTT.

By share, this clone ranks as medium-sized. The gene calls are TRBV5-1 and TRBJ2-5; 7 bases match TRBD1. This CDR3 has 15 residues. After removal of 4 bases from V and 1 base from J, the junction contained 7 bases not matched to a gene. The V gene's germline CDR1 is SGHRS and CDR2 YFSETQ. This chain's CDR3 is CASSPPTGFQETQYF. The CDR3 DNA follows: TGCGCCAGCAGCCCACCGACAGGGTTCCAAGAGACCCAGTACTTC.

This sequence joins TRBV7-2 and TRBJ1-2; D might be TRBD1 (6 bases). With 1 base removed from V and 8 bases from J, the gap between germline ends came to 8 bases. The germline CDR1 and CDR2 sequences are SGHTA and FQGNSA. The length of the CDR3 is 12 residues. The CDR3 reads CASSLGGAGYTF. CDR3 sequence (DNA): TGTGCCAGCAGCTTAGGGGGGGCGGGCTACACCTTC.

V usage is TRBV5-2 and J usage is TRBJ2-6. TRBV5-2 is marked as a pseudogene. The CDR3 is 18 residues long. The CDR3 DNA is TGTGCCAGCAACCAGAGAAGAGAGTACACAAGTCGGGCCAACGTCCTGACTTTC. This encodes CASNQRREYTSRANVLTF.

The chain links TRBV6-5 to TRBJ2-7; D not certain. There are 14 residues in the CDR3. The germline V gene encodes CDR1 MNHEY and CDR2 SVGAGI. The V gene lost 2 bases and the J gene lost 0 bases, with 8 bases spanning the gap. This chain's CDR3 is CASSYRSPSYEQYF. CDR3 DNA sequence: TGTGCCAGCAGTTACAGGTCCCCCTCCTACGAGCAGTACTTC.

Details on this clone: Within the sample, other DNA sequences also encode this same CDR3. The DNA of the CDR3 is TGTGCCAGCAGTTTTGGTCAGGGGGGGGTTGAAAAACTGTTTTTT. Protein sequence: CASSFGQGGVEKLFF. The chain carries TRBV28 and TRBJ1-4, with TRBD1 identical over 7 bases. This CDR3 spans 15 amino acids. With V trimmed by 3 bases and J by 7 bases, 8 bases remained unmatched. Germline V gene sequence: CDR1 MDHEN, CDR2 SYDVKM.